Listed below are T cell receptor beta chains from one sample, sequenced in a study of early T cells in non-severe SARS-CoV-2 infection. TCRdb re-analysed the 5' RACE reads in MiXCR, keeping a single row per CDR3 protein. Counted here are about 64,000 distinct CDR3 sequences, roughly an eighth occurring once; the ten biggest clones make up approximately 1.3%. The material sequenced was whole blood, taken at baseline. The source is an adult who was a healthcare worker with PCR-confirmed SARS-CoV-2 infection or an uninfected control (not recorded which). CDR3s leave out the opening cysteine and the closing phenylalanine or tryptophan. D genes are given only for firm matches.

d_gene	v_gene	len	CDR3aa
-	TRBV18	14	ASSLPTDTRGDTQY
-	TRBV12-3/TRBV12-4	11	ASSLIGQYIQY
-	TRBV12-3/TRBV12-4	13	ASSLKRASLYGYT
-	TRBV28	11	ASSFRDSEKLF
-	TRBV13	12	ASSSDLVTGELF
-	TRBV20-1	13	SARDPMSSGNTIY
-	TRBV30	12	AWSVMKAKNIQY
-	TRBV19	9	ASNDGNTIY
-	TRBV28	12	ASRVARNYNEQF
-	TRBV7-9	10	ASSLIRETQY
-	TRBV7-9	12	ASSLGNRVLGYT
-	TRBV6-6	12	ASSYSWGNTEAF
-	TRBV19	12	ASSMAGVSQPQH
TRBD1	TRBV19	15	ASSSGTGGIRRMEQY
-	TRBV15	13	ATSRNRVGANVLT
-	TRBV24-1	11	ATRGQENTEAF
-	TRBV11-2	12	ASSPRALTNEQF
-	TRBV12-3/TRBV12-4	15	ASSLALRGPRTDTQY
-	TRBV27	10	ASSLVTDTQY
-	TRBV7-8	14	ASSKRVGGSNQPQH
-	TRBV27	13	ASSPDRARDETQY
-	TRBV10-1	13	ASSAARLVPDTQY
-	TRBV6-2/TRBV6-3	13	ASTSWGGVNTEAF
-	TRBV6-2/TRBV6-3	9	ASSDNTEAF
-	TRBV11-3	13	ASRPLHAEGTEAF
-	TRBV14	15	ASSPLVFREAGNTIY
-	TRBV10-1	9	ASSEGETQY
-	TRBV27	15	ASSLLKPGHDKNIQY
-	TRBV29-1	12	SVGQGGGNTEAF
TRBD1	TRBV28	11	ASGKGAVYGYT
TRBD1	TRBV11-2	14	ASSLRQGLVNSPLH
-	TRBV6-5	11	ASSYLGPGELF
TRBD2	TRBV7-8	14	ASSFRRGLAGYLGF
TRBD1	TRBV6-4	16	ASSVLPGTGYSLYGYT
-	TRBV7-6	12	ASSPGLTYNEQF
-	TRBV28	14	ASSRIYSSNTGELF
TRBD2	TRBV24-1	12	ATSDYRGGNEQF
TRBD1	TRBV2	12	ASGGQGYNQPQH
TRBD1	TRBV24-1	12	ATSDSQGVYGYT